The clone carrying this TCR beta chain has just a few counts. This table comes from immunoSEQ multiplex PCR, and its TCRdb copy is limited to in-frame clones, with some not included. The table has roughly 170,000 clones, 70% to 90% seen once. The CDR3 runs 16 residues. The junction had 5 bases not matched to a gene; V was cut back by 0 bases and J by 8 bases. CDR1 SGHRS and CDR2 YFSETQ come from the germline V gene. This specimen belongs to a study of blood T cell repertoires in COVID-19. The chain recombines TRBV5-1 with TRBJ1-6; TRBD1 agrees at 10 bases. The receptor's source is a man aged 70 or older with active or convalescent COVID-19. Material: peripheral blood. CDR3 in amino acids: CASSLGGQGSYSPLHF. In nucleotides, the CDR3 is TGCGCCAGCAGCTTGGGGGGACAGGGGTCGTATTCACCCCTCCACTTT.